Below, 21 T cell receptor beta chains from the same sample are listed, as sequenced in a study of cytomegalovirus exposure and HLA in healthy donors. The PCR ran on 60 Vbeta and 13 Jbeta primers. TCRdb's copy holds only in-frame clones and misses some; the assay was immunoSEQ multiplex PCR. The sample has tens of thousands of clones; 60% to 80% are singletons. Sequenced: PBMCs. The origin of the receptors is a woman aged 40-49 years in good health and CMV-seropositive.

The chain carries TRBV5-1 and TRBJ1-1, with D possibly TRBD1 on 5 matching bases. Per germline, CDR1 SGHRS and CDR2 YFSETQ. The CDR3 totals 14 residues. The V end lost 2 bases, the J end lost 1 base, and 9 bases lay between the germline ends. The CDR3 nucleotides are TGCGCCAGCAGCTTCGACGGGGGGAACACTGAAGCTTTCTTT. Its translation is CASSFDGGNTEAFF.

The chain is built from TRBV9 and TRBJ1-1; D unclear. The CDR3 has 14 residues. Germline V gives CDR1 SGDLS, CDR2 YYNGEE. V shed 2 bases and J shed 3 bases, with 11 bases lying between them. CDR3 residues: CASSVDGSDTEAFF. CDR3 nucleotide sequence: TGTGCCAGCAGCGTGGATGGGAGTGACACTGAAGCTTTCTTT.

The CDR3 DNA is TGTGCCAGCAGCCCGGGCGAGCAGTACTTC. This encodes CASSPGEQYF. The rearrangement uses TRBV2 and TRBJ2-7; D is ambiguous. This CDR3 has 10 amino acids. The germline V gene has CDR1 SNHLY and CDR2 FYNNEI. Trimming left V 6 bases short and J 6 bases short, with 6 bases between.

This clone was counted once. V gene TRBV10-1 combines with J gene TRBJ1-1, with a possible D match to TRBD1 (6 bases). This CDR3 comprises 13 residues. CDR1 is WNHNN, CDR2 SYGVQD, per germline (reference sequence). The ends were cut back, 6 bases at V and 2 bases at J, with 10 bases in the middle. CDR3 nucleotides: TGCGCCAGCAGACCGGACAGTAACACTGAAGCTTTCTTT. It translates to CASRPDSNTEAFF.

The genes are TRBV5-1 and TRBJ2-1, with TRBD1 as a possible D gene (6 bases). The V gene's germline CDR1 is SGHRS and CDR2 YFSETQ. The CDR3 has 14 amino acids. V was trimmed by 4 bases and J by 1 base, leaving 9 bases between them. In DNA form, the CDR3 reads TGCGCCAGCAGCGAAAGGGGGTCCTACAATGAGCAGTTCTTC. Its protein product is CASSERGSYNEQFF.

The sample holds many counts of this clone. This chain joins TRBV7-9 and TRBJ1-5; 8 bases line up with TRBD1. The CDR3 loop spans 13 amino acids. V shed 5 bases, J shed 5 bases, and the junction held 2 bases outside the gene matches. The germline CDR1 and CDR2 sequences are SEHNR and FQNEAQ (reference sequence). For the CDR3, the DNA is TGTGCCAGCAGCCCACAGGGGGATCAGCCCCAGCATTTT. Translated, it gives CASSPQGDQPQHF.

The chain employs TRBV29-1 and TRBJ2-1; the match to TRBD2 covers 7 bases. The ends lost 6 bases at V and 7 bases at J; junction bases unmatched: 12. This CDR3 spans 14 amino acids. Germline V CDR1 and CDR2: SQVTM, ANQGSEA. The CDR3 reads CSVRLATTWNEQFF. The CDR3 coding sequence is TGCAGCGTGCGACTAGCAACAACATGGAATGAGCAGTTCTTC.

This clone was recorded once. The chain couples TRBV10-3 to TRBJ2-7, with 10 bases aligning to TRBD2. The trim removed 5 bases at V and 0 bases at J, leaving 7 bases unmatched. CDR3 length: 16 residues. Germline values: CDR1 ENHRY, CDR2 SYGVKD. The CDR3 protein is CAISRSSGGLSYEQYF. The CDR3 coding sequence is TGTGCCATCAGTAGGTCTAGCGGGGGCCTCTCCTACGAGCAGTACTTC.

The chain carries TRBV19 and TRBJ1-5, with a weak D call TRBD1 (6 bases). This CDR3 spans 16 amino acids. The germline V gene encodes CDR1 LNHDA and CDR2 SQIVND (reference sequence). Trimming stripped 5 bases from V and 0 bases from J, with 14 bases between. The CDR3: CASSLTGPYSNQPQHF. In DNA form, the CDR3 reads TGTGCCAGTAGTCTAACAGGGCCGTATAGCAATCAGCCCCAGCATTTT.

This chain joins TRBV5-4 and TRBJ2-5; TRBD1 matches 8 bases. The J call may be wrong; the DNA end is better matched by TRBJ2-7. CDR3 size: 17 residues. Germline V CDR1 and CDR2: SGHNT, YYREEE (reference sequence). Written as DNA, the CDR3 is TGTGCCAGCAGCTTGGGAGGGACAGGAGGGAAGAGCGGCGAGCAGTACTTC. Amino acid sequence: CASSLGGTGGKSGEQYF.

Regarding this clone: Other nucleotide sequences from this sample produce the same CDR3. The genes are TRBV2 and TRBJ1-6; no clear D. The length of the CDR3 is 16 residues. CDR1 is SNHLY and CDR2 is FYNNEI in the germline V gene. V lost 5 bases and J 0 bases, leaving 11 bases between the germline ends. The CDR3 nucleotides read TGTGCCAGCAGTCCTGATGCGGTCTCCTATAATTCACCCCTCCACTTT. As protein: CASSPDAVSYNSPLHF.

The chain links TRBV5-4 to TRBJ1-2, with D maybe TRBD1 (5 bases). V lost 0 bases to trimming and J lost 3 bases, with 21 bases between them. Germline V lookup: CDR1 SGHNT, CDR2 YYREEE (reference sequence). The CDR3 has 18 residues. The CDR3 loop is CASSLGLTSGGGDYGYTF. In nucleotides, the CDR3 is TGTGCCAGCAGCTTGGGTCTAACCTCGGGGGGTGGGGACTATGGCTACACCTTC.

The rearrangement links TRBV20-1 to TRBJ1-1, with TRBD1 identical over 8 bases. CDR1 and CDR2 from the germline V gene are DFQATT and SNEGSKA (reference sequence). V trimming: 6 bases; J trimming: 8 bases; junction bases outside the gene matches: 2. CDR3 length: 10 residues. The CDR3 nucleotides are TGCAGTGCGGGGGACAGGGAAGCTTTCTTT. This gives the protein CSAGDREAFF.

V is TRBV30 and J is TRBJ1-1; D is perhaps TRBD1 (6 bases). This CDR3 comprises 11 residues. The V gene's germline CDR1 is GTSNPN and CDR2 SVGIG (reference sequence). Trimming took 8 bases from V and 6 from J, leaving 13 bases between them. CDR3 sequence reads: CAGDRRAEAFF. DNA of the CDR3: TGTGCCGGAGACAGGCGCGCTGAAGCTTTCTTT.

The V gene is TRBV6-5, the J gene TRBJ2-7, with a possible D match to TRBD1 (5 bases). The V end lost 8 bases, the J end lost 0 bases, and 14 bases lay between the germline ends. Germline V gives CDR1 MNHEY, CDR2 SVGAGI. This CDR3 has 14 residues. The CDR3 loop is CASYRSRVSYEQYF. As DNA, the CDR3 is TGTGCCAGCTACAGAAGCAGGGTCTCCTACGAGCAGTACTTC.

This clone turned up a few times. This rearrangement joins TRBV7-2 to TRBJ1-2; D is uncertain. Per the germline V gene, CDR1 is SGHTA and CDR2 is FQGNSA. V was pared by 1 base and J by 7 bases, with 13 bases between. This CDR3 spans 14 amino acids. The CDR3 region is CASSLDPQIGGYTF. In nucleotides, the CDR3 is TGTGCCAGCAGCTTAGATCCACAGATAGGTGGCTACACCTTC.

The chain links TRBV9 to TRBJ2-3; possible D gene TRBD2, 5 bases. The CDR3 runs 14 residues. Trimming removed 0 bases at V and 3 bases at J, with 8 bases between. The germline gives CDR1 SGDLS, CDR2 YYNGEE. DNA for the CDR3: TGTGCCAGCAGCGTAGCTTCGGGGACAGATACGCAGTATTTT. This sequence encodes CASSVASGTDTQYF.

J is TRBJ1-3 and V is TRBV18, with TRBD1 matching 8 bases. CDR3 length equals 15 residues. J gave up 0 bases and V 6 bases, and 4 bases lay outside the gene matches. CDR1 is KGHSH, CDR2 LQKENI, per germline. The CDR3 sequence: CASSLTGDSGNTIYF. CDR3 sequence (DNA): TGTGCCAGCTCTTTGACAGGGGACTCTGGAAACACCATATATTTT.

This chain connects TRBV27 to TRBJ2-5; the D gene is possibly TRBD2 (5 bases). The CDR3 consists of 14 residues. V gave up 6 bases and J gave up 0 bases, with 11 bases separating them. The germline gives CDR1 MNHEY, CDR2 SMNVEV (reference sequence). The CDR3 loop reads CASRWTLNQETQYF. CDR3 DNA sequence: TGTGCCAGCAGATGGACTCTCAACCAAGAGACCCAGTACTTC.

There are a few counts of this clone. This chain connects TRBV5-6 to TRBJ1-1; D gene uncertain. The CDR3 is made up of 14 amino acids. Germline CDR1 SGHDT, CDR2 YYEEEE. The V end lost 4 bases, the J end lost 3 bases, and 13 bases lay between the germline ends. The CDR3 DNA sequence: TGTGCCAGCAGCGGAATGACGGGTGACACTGAAGCTTTCTTT. It encodes CASSGMTGDTEAFF.

This chain uses TRBV6-5 with TRBJ2-2; the match to TRBD1 covers 9 bases. This CDR3 spans 15 amino acids. The V and J ends lost 11 bases and 3 bases, in that order; junction bases with no gene match: 10. The germline CDR1 and CDR2 sequences are MNHEY and SVGAGI. CDR3: CAGQGGQGHTGELFF. In DNA, the CDR3 is TGTGCCGGCCAGGGGGGACAGGGACACACCGGGGAGCTGTTTTTT.